This T cell receptor (beta chain) was retrieved from a study of control samples from healthy donors and cancer patients. CDR1 SGHVS and CDR2 FNYEAQ come from the germline V gene. The length of the CDR3 is 15 residues. V lost 5 bases to trimming and J lost 4 bases; unmatched junction nucleotides: 8. Only in-frame clones appear in the TCRdb table, and some are missing; sequencing was by immunoSEQ multiplex PCR. The sample includes some 130,000 clones, less than 95% seen only once; the top ten take 3.6%. This sequence was found in a man younger than 40 in good health. Sequencing was carried out using blood. The chain recombines TRBV7-6 with TRBJ2-7, with 10 positions matching TRBD1. The CDR3 loop is CASSPTGQGRYEQYF. The CDR3 DNA sequence: TGTGCCAGCAGCCCTACGGGACAGGGGAGGTACGAGCAGTACTTC.